This TCR beta chain was documented in a study of shared clonotypes between healthy human individuals. On the study more broadly: Per-donor plates numbered three CD4 naive, three CD4 memory, two CD8 naive and one CD8 memory.

The study's findings and limits: Memory subsets generally showed smaller estimated richness than naive subsets did.

At a deep level, the assay was run. In replicate PCRs of sorted subsets, roughly 190 ng DNA, approximately 30,000 T cell genomes, was used. Assay: immunoSEQ multiplex PCR; the TCRdb copy retains only in-frame clones and omits some. The sample holds about 1.1 million clones, approximately 80% seen once. Comment on this clone: Its antigen is unidentified.

The CDR3 is 15 residues long. Germline V gene lookup returns CDR1 MDHEN and CDR2 SYDVKM. Trimming pared 5 bases from V and 2 bases from J, leaving 13 bases between. The clonotype originates from a man between 18 and 35 years old in good health. Some clones in this sample may be carry-over from other donors' samples. V gene TRBV28 combines with J gene TRBJ1-5; a weak D match, TRBD1 (5 bases). Sequences were obtained from memory CD4+ T cells from PBMCs. Specified subset: CD45RA-negative fraction. DNA for the CDR3: TGTGCCAGCAGTCAAGCGAGGGGAGGCAATCAGCCCCAGCATTTT. Its protein product is CASSQARGGNQPQHF.